One T cell receptor beta chain is described in this entry. Its antigen is undetermined. V lost 6 bases and J lost 4, with 19 bases in between. CDR3 length equals 16 residues. The V gene's germline CDR1 is LNHDA and CDR2 SQIVND (reference sequence). This sample is drawn from a study of T cell responses to AZD1222 COVID-19 vaccine. Study-wide findings and caveats: Among AZD1222 vaccinees, only five or six were seropositive at baseline.

This table comes from immunoSEQ multiplex PCR, and its TCRdb copy is limited to in-frame clones, with some not included. The sample lists some 130,000 clones, under 90% occurring once. Here the sequenced sample was peripheral blood, taken on day 0 of AZD1222 vaccination. This sequence was found in an adult in good health. This chain links TRBV19 with TRBJ1-3, with D possibly being TRBD1 (5 bases). The CDR3, as DNA: TGTGCCAGTAGCCTAGCCGGCAGGGCGCTCGGAAACACCATATATTTT. This codes for CASSLAGRALGNTIYF.